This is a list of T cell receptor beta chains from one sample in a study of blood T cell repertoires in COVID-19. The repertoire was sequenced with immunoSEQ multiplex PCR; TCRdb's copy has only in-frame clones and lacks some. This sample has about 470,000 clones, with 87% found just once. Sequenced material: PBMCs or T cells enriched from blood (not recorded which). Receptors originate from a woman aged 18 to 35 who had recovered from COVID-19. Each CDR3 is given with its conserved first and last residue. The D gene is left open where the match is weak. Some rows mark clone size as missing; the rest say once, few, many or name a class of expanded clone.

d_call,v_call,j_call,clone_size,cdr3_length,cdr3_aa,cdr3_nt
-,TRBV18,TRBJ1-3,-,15,CASSPQGDSGNTIYF,TGTGCCAGCTCACCACAGGGGGACTCTGGAAACACCATATATTTT
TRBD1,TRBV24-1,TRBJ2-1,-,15,CATSDSRTGTDEQFF,TGTGCCACCAGTGATTCTCGGACAGGGACTGATGAGCAGTTCTTC
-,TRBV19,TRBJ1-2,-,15,CASSVPQVFGYGYTF,TGTGCCAGTAGTGTTCCACAGGTTTTCGGCTATGGCTACACCTTC
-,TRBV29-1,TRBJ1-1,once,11,CSVQQTGEAFF,TGCAGCGTTCAACAGACAGGTGAAGCTTTCTTT
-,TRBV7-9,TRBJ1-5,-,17,CASTLVIGAGSNQPQHF,TGTGCCAGCACCCTTGTAATAGGCGCGGGGAGCAATCAGCCCCAGCATTTT
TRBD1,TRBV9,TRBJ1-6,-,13,CASSGRQGTPLHF,TGTGCCAGCAGCGGAAGACAGGGGACCCCCCTCCACTTT
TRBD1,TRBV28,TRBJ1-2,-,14,CASSRGQLNYGYTF,TGTGCCAGCAGTCGGGGACAGCTTAACTATGGCTACACCTTC
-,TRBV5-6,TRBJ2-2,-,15,CASSLGAANTGELFF,TGTGCCAGCAGCTTGGGGGCAGCTAACACCGGGGAGCTGTTTTTT
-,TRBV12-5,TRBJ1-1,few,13,CASGLEWGGEAFF,TGTGCTAGTGGCCTCGAGTGGGGAGGTGAGGCTTTCTTT
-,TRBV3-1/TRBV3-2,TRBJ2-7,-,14,CASSQAHGSYEQYF,TGTGCCAGCAGCCAAGCCCACGGGTCTTACGAGCAGTACTTC
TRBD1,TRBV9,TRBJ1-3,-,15,CASSPKTGSGNTIYF,TGTGCCAGCAGCCCGAAGACAGGGTCTGGAAACACCATATATTTT
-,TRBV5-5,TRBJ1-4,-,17,CASSLYSGDRLSEKLFF,TGTGCCAGCAGCTTGTATAGCGGGGACCGCCTCTCTGAAAAACTGTTTTTT
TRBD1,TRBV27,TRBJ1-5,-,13,CASSQGAHQPQHF,TGTGCCAGCAGCCAGGGGGCCCATCAGCCCCAGCATTTT
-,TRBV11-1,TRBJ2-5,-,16,CASSSALRDNQETQYF,TGTGCCAGCAGCTCAGCCCTCCGGGACAACCAAGAGACCCAGTACTTC
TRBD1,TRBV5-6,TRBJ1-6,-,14,CASSWGTVNSPLHF,TGTGCCAGCAGCTGGGGGACAGTGAATTCACCCCTCCACTTT